What follows describes a single T cell receptor beta chain. Its specificity is not known. The data originate from a study of beta chain features in type 1 diabetes. Study-level background: Over all samples combined, fewer than 130,000,000 sorted cells were examined. Findings of the study overall: Shorter TCRB CDR3s, moderately but significantly so, were found in Type 1 diabetes patients in all four CD4+ subsets. The study found that naive, central memory and Treg TCRB repertoires appeared more similar in patients than in healthy donors. Type 1 diabetes patients had fewer VDJ junction insertions and more deletions.

cDNA synthesis used the whole RNA isolate, giving expressed TCRB sequences. Here immunoSEQ multiplex PCR was the method, and the copy in TCRdb shows in-frame clones only, minus some. The sample carries fewer than 300,000 clones, approximately 10% recorded once. Sequenced sample: naive CD4+ T cells from blood. The receptor comes from a man aged 30 to 45 with type 1 diabetes.

CDR3 sequence (DNA): TGTGCCAGCAGCGTAAGCTCAGGGAATTACAATGAGCAGTTCTTC. Translating it yields CASSVSSGNYNEQFF. The V gene is TRBV9, the J gene TRBJ2-1; TRBD1 might be the D (5 bases). The V gene lost 1 base and the J gene lost 4 bases, with 12 bases spanning the gap. CDR3 size: 15 residues. CDR1 and CDR2 (germline): SGDLS, YYNGEE. Supplemented by reference TRBV9 and TRBJ2-1, the full variable domain reads DSGVTQTPKHLITATGQRVTLRCSPRSGDLSVYWYQQSLDQGLQFLIQYYNGEERAKGNILERFSAQQFPDLHSELNLSSLELGDSALYFCASSVSSGNYNEQFFGPGTRLTVL.